Following are 22 T cell receptor beta chains from one sample sequenced in a study of cytomegalovirus exposure and HLA in healthy donors. PCR was performed using 60 Vbeta and 13 Jbeta primers. The repertoire was sequenced with immunoSEQ multiplex PCR; TCRdb's copy has only in-frame clones and lacks some. This table has over 20,000 clones, approximately 75% appearing once. The sample was PBMCs. These receptors were obtained from a male donor in good health and CMV-seronegative.

This clone has only a few counts. V and J are TRBV7-9 and TRBJ2-5; 8 nucleotides line up with TRBD1. The germline V gene encodes CDR1 SEHNR and CDR2 FQNEAQ (reference sequence). This CDR3 comprises 16 residues. V was clipped by 5 bases and J by 0 bases; unmatched bases: 8. In DNA form, the CDR3 reads TGTGCCAGCAGCGAAAAGGACAGGGAGTACCAAGAGACCCAGTACTTC. Its translation is CASSEKDREYQETQYF.

The V gene is TRBV7-8, the J gene TRBJ2-1; the match to TRBD1 covers 7 bases. V lost 5 bases to trimming and J lost 3 bases; unmatched junction nucleotides: 16. Germline V gene sequence: CDR1 SGHVS, CDR2 FQNEAQ. This CDR3 has 18 amino acids. The CDR3: CASSARQGGSLGYNEQFF. As DNA, the CDR3 is TGTGCCAGCAGCGCTAGACAGGGTGGCTCTCTGGGCTACAATGAGCAGTTCTTC. The full variable domain, its missing parts supplied by reference TRBV7-8 and TRBJ2-1, is GAGVSQSPRYKVAKRGQDVALRCDPISGHVSLFWYQQALGQGPEFLTYFQNEAQLDKSGLPSDRFFAERPEGSVSTLKIQRTQQEDSAVYLCASSARQGGSLGYNEQFFGPGTRLTVL.

The J gene is TRBJ1-2, the V gene TRBV19, with 9 bases identical to TRBD1. V shed 3 bases and J 4 bases; nucleotides not matched to a gene: 6. Per germline, CDR1 LNHDA and CDR2 SQIVND (reference sequence). The CDR3 is 15 residues long. In DNA form, the CDR3 reads TGTGCCAGTAGTATTACCGGGACAGGGCCCTATGGCTACACCTTC. Protein: CASSITGTGPYGYTF.

The V gene is TRBV5-1, the J gene TRBJ2-7; 8 bases are shared with TRBD2. From germline, CDR1 is SGHRS and CDR2 YFSETQ. There are 14 residues in the CDR3. Trimming took 0 bases from V and 1 from J; bases not matched to a gene: 0. In nucleotides, the CDR3 is TGCGCCAGCAGCTTGGAGCGGGGGTCCTACGAGCAGTACTTC. It encodes CASSLERGSYEQYF.

The V gene is TRBV5-1, the J gene TRBJ2-7; 10 bases map to TRBD1. CDR3 length: 15 amino acids. Germline lookup yields CDR1 SGHRS and CDR2 YFSETQ. The J segment lost 6 bases and the V segment lost 2 bases, leaving 8 bases of the junction unmatched. CDR3 region: CASSLVGQGIGEQYF. The CDR3, as DNA: TGCGCCAGCAGCTTAGTGGGACAGGGGATCGGCGAGCAGTACTTC.

This chain joins TRBV6-1 and TRBJ2-7; D unresolved. Trimming took off 0 bases at V and 1 base at J, with 7 bases between the two ends. CDR1 is MNHNS, CDR2 SASEGT, per germline. The CDR3 is 14 residues long. The CDR3 DNA reads as TGTGCCAGCAGTGAAGCCTATTATTCCTACGAGCAGTACTTC. This sequence encodes CASSEAYYSYEQYF.

This sequence joins TRBV4-2 and TRBJ2-3; perhaps TRBD1 as D (5 bases). The CDR3 runs 16 residues. Germline V lookup: CDR1 LGHNA, CDR2 YNFKEQ. Deletions cut 0 bases from V and 4 bases from J, with 14 bases between. The CDR3 loop reads CASSQDFQGGADTQYF. The CDR3 region has the DNA TGTGCCAGCAGCCAAGATTTTCAGGGTGGGGCAGATACGCAGTATTTT.

J is TRBJ1-1 and V is TRBV29-1, with D hard to call. Germline V gives CDR1 SQVTM, CDR2 ANQGSEA. The CDR3 contains 14 residues. V gave up 2 bases and J gave up 7 bases, with 17 bases separating them. The CDR3 region has the DNA TGCAGCGTTGAAATAGCAAGACGGTTGGGTGAAGCTTTCTTT. The encoded protein is CSVEIARRLGEAFF.

V usage is TRBV7-3 and J usage is TRBJ2-6; D unresolved. Germline CDR1 reads SGHTA; CDR2 reads FQGTGA. The CDR3 consists of 18 residues. V was trimmed by 4 bases and J by 0 bases, leaving 16 bases between them. The CDR3 is CASSSGGGMLSGANVLTF. DNA for the CDR3: TGTGCCAGCAGCTCCGGCGGCGGAATGCTCTCTGGGGCCAACGTCCTGACTTTC.

The gene calls are TRBV2 and TRBJ1-3; perhaps TRBD1 as D (6 bases). The CDR3 has 13 residues. Trimming removed 5 bases at V and 8 bases at J, with 13 bases between. Germline values: CDR1 SNHLY, CDR2 FYNNEI. DNA for the CDR3: TGTGCCAGCAGTTTCGACAGGATGGACACCATATATTTT. Protein product: CASSFDRMDTIYF.

This chain uses TRBV4-1 with TRBJ2-5, with D perhaps TRBD1 (5 bases). The J call may be incorrect, as the DNA end agrees better with TRBJ2-7. This CDR3 has 15 residues. Germline CDR1 and CDR2: MGHRA and YSYEKL. The CDR3 here is CASSQRIDSSYEQYF. The CDR3 DNA sequence: TGCGCCAGCAGCCAACGAATTGACAGCTCCTACGAGCAGTACTTC.

The gene calls are TRBV7-2 and TRBJ1-5; possible D gene TRBD1, 6 bases. CDR3 length: 15 amino acids. V lost 1 base, J lost 5 bases, and 12 bases lay in between. Germline V gene data show CDR1 as SGHTA and CDR2 as FQGNSA. The CDR3 bases are TGTGCCAGCAGCTTAGGTGGGACAAACCATCAGCCCCAGCATTTT. This codes for CASSLGGTNHQPQHF.

This chain joins TRBV19 and TRBJ1-1; D not resolved. The CDR3 consists of 13 residues. Trimming left V 3 bases short and J 3 bases short, with 8 bases between. Germline CDR1 LNHDA, CDR2 SQIVND (reference sequence). The CDR3 sequence is CASSMERDTEAFF. For the CDR3, the DNA is TGTGCCAGTAGTATGGAACGGGACACTGAAGCTTTCTTT.

The chain uses TRBV28 and TRBJ2-5, with D possibly TRBD2 on 5 matching bases. The germline V and J ends were trimmed by 5 bases and 5 bases, with 15 bases remaining between them. The CDR3 is made up of 14 amino acids. The germline CDR1 and CDR2 sequences are MDHEN and SYDVKM. CDR3 nucleotide sequence: TGTGCCAGCAGTCCTGGAGGCCCCGTGGAGACCCAGTACTTC. Protein product: CASSPGGPVETQYF.

This clone occurred a few times. The V gene is TRBV7-6, the J gene TRBJ2-5; possible D gene TRBD2, 5 bases. This CDR3 contains 12 residues. Germline CDR1 SGHVS, CDR2 FNYEAQ. Trimming took 4 bases from V and 5 from J, leaving 8 bases between them. The chain's CDR3 is CASSSLAETQYF. The DNA for the CDR3 is TGTGCCAGCAGCTCCCTAGCCGAGACCCAGTACTTC.

V is TRBV29-1 and J is TRBJ2-2; D is perhaps TRBD2 (5 bases). CDR3 size: 15 residues. Germline CDR1 reads SQVTM; CDR2 reads ANQGSEA. The V end lost 3 bases, the J end lost 4 bases, and 15 bases lay between the germline ends. CDR3 DNA: TGCAGCGTTGATTGGGGAGTCACGGGCACCGGGGAGCTGTTTTTT. Its protein product is CSVDWGVTGTGELFF.

DNA for the CDR3: TGTGCCACCCACCAGGGTCCCTATGGCTACACCTTC. It is translated as CATHQGPYGYTF. The gene calls are TRBV30 and TRBJ1-2, with D possibly matching TRBD1 (5 bases). Germline V lookup: CDR1 GTSNPN, CDR2 SVGIG (reference sequence). Between the trimmed V and J ends, which lost 8 bases and 4 bases, there was a span of 14 bases. The CDR3 contains 12 residues.

This clone was detected only a few times. The rearrangement links TRBV28 to TRBJ2-5, with no clear D. The J call may be incorrect, as the DNA end agrees better with TRBJ2-7. This CDR3 is 14 amino acids long. CDR1 and CDR2 (germline): MDHEN, SYDVKM. CDR3 DNA: TGTGCCAGCAGCAGGATTGTCTTCCTGTACGAGCAGTACTTC. Amino acid sequence: CASSRIVFLYEQYF.

The CDR3 protein is CASRTGGGGYEQFF. CDR3 coding DNA: TGTGCCAGCAGGACGGGGGGGGGCGGCTATGAGCAGTTCTTC. The chain carries TRBV11-2 and TRBJ2-1; 8 bases agree with TRBD2. CDR1 is SGHAT, CDR2 FQNNGV, per germline. V was clipped by 6 bases and J by 8 bases; unmatched bases: 9. The CDR3 is 14 amino acids.

Concerning this clone itself: Germline and junction disagree at one end, which may indicate a read error. Additional DNA sequences in this sample encode the identical CDR3. J is TRBJ1-6 and V is TRBV2, with 8 bases lining up with TRBD1. Germline CDR1 SNHLY, CDR2 FYNNEI. This CDR3 comprises 15 residues. The CDR3 sequence is CASSEWQGAYSPLHF. DNA of the CDR3: TGTGCCAGCAGTGAATGGCAGGGGGCTTATTCGCCCCTCCACTTT.

V and J are TRBV4-3 and TRBJ2-1, with 13 bases fitting TRBD2. The CDR3 sequence is 16 residues long. Trimming took 4 bases from V and 2 from J; bases not matched to a gene: 2. Germline V lookup: CDR1 LGHNA, CDR2 YSLEER. The chain's CDR3 is CASSRGLAGTYNEQFF. The CDR3 DNA reads as TGCGCCAGCAGCCGGGGACTAGCGGGAACCTACAATGAGCAGTTCTTC.

J is TRBJ1-1 and V is TRBV16; D gene unclear. V shed 11 bases and J shed 0 bases, with 13 bases lying between them. The CDR3 is made up of 13 amino acids. Germline V gene data show CDR1 as KGHSY and CDR2 as FQNENV. Written as DNA, the CDR3 is TGTGCCGGTGGGCAGGCCTTGAACACTGAAGCTTTCTTT. Translating gives CAGGQALNTEAFF.